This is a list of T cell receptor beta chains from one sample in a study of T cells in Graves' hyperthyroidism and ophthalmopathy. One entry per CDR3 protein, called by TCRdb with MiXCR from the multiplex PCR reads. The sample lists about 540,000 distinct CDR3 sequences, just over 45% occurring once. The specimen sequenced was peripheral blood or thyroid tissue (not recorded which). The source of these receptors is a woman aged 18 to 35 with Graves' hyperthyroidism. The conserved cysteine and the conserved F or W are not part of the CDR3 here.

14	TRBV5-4	ASSNLRSRGEDGYT
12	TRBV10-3	AISETGEESPLH
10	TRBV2	ASTRITGELF
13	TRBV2	ASGTARGLPGELF
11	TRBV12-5	ASGLENRDGYT
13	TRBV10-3	ASSESRGSNQPQH
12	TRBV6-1	ASSEAPSGNTIY
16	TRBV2	ASSHTPTSGKFTGELF
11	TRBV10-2	ASSDRQGSGYT
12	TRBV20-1	SALGEVFGYGYT
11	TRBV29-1	SRAGRQVYGYT
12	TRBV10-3	AIKRDSLFYGYT
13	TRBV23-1	ASRSRGQANTEAF
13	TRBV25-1	ATKEGPDMNTEAF
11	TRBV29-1	SARQRYNQPQH
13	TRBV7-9	ASSHEGREEETQY
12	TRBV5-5	ASSLVSSYYEQY
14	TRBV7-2	ASSFGAIGSNQPQH
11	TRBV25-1	ATPGVSNQPQH
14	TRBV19	ASSALFGRRSTQQY
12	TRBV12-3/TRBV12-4	ASSSRRTNTEAF
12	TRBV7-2	ASSQQGYNQPQH
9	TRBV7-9	ASSQAEVLT
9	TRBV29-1	SVNVDTEAF